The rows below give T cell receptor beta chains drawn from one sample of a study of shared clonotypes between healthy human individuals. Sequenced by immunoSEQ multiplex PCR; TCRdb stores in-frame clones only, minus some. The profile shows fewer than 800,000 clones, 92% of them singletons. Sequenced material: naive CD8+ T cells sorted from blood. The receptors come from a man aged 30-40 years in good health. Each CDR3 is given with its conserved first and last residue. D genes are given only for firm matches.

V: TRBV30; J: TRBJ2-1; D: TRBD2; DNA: TGTGCCTGGGGACTAGCTCGGAGCTATGAGCAGTTCTTC; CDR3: CAWGLARSYEQFF
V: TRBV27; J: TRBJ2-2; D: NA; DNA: TGTGCCAGCAGTTTATTCGGAGCGAACACCGGGGAGCTGTTTTTT; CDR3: CASSLFGANTGELFF
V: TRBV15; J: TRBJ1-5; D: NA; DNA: TGTGCCACCAGACGCAGGGGCAATCAGCCCCAGCATTTT; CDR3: CATRRRGNQPQHF
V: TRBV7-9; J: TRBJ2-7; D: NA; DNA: TGTGCCAGCAGCCAAGAAGTCGGGCAGTACTTC; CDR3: CASSQEVGQYF
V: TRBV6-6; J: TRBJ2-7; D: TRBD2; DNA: TGTGCCAGCACACCCCGACTAGCGGGGGACTACGAGCAGTACTTC; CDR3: CASTPRLAGDYEQYF
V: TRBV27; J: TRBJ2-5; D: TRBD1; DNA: TGTGCCAGCCGGGACAGCGCAGAGACCCAGTACTTC; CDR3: CASRDSAETQYF
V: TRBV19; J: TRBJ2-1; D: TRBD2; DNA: TGTGCCAGTAGTAGGGGACTAGCGGGAATTAATGAGCAGTTCTTC; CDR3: CASSRGLAGINEQFF
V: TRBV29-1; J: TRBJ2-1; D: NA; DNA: TGCAGCGTTGAAAAGAACAATGAGCAGTTCTTC; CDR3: CSVEKNNEQFF
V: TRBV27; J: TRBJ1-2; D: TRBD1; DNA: TGTGCCAGCGGACAGGGGCCGCTCATCTATGGCTACACCTTC; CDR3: CASGQGPLIYGYTF
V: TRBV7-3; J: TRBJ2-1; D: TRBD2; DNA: TGTGCCAGCAGCCTCTTAGCGGGAACCTACAATGAGCAGTTCTTC; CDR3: CASSLLAGTYNEQFF
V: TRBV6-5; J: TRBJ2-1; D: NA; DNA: TGTGCCAGCTCGGAAGAAATCTACAATGAGCAGTTCTTC; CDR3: CASSEEIYNEQFF